A single sample is the source of the 24 T cell receptor beta chains below, sequenced in a study of blood T cell repertoires in COVID-19. Assay: immunoSEQ multiplex PCR; the TCRdb copy retains only in-frame clones and omits some. Of 60,000 to 85,000 clones listed, approximately 81% are singletons. The sequencing input was peripheral blood. All receptors come from a man aged 55 to 70 with COVID-19, enrolled during active disease.

The chain is built from TRBV7-7 and TRBJ2-5; TRBD1 might be the D (6 bases). The CDR3 consists of 15 residues. V was shortened by 5 bases and J by 5 bases, with 18 bases between the two germline ends. CDR1 is SSHAT, CDR2 FNYEAQ, per germline (reference sequence). The chain's CDR3 is CASSHNSQGVETQYF. CDR3 DNA: TGTGCCAGCAGCCATAATTCACAGGGTGTGGAGACCCAGTACTTC.

The V and J genes are TRBV5-5 and TRBJ1-2; possible D gene TRBD1, 5 bases. This CDR3 comprises 15 residues. Germline V gene lookup returns CDR1 SGHKS and CDR2 YYEKEE (reference sequence). Trimming cost V 6 bases and J 2 bases, with 17 bases left between them. The CDR3 bases are TGTGCCAGCACCTACCAGGGAGGGGAGAACTATGGCTACACCTTC. It yields the protein CASTYQGGENYGYTF.

V gene TRBV11-2 combines with J gene TRBJ1-2; D ambiguous. Germline CDR1 and CDR2: SGHAT and FQNNGV. V shed 0 bases and J shed 2 bases, with 10 bases lying between them. This CDR3 has 15 residues. CDR3 sequence reads: CASSLDSGENYGYTF. The CDR3 bases are TGTGCCAGCAGCTTAGATTCTGGGGAGAACTATGGCTACACCTTC.

This sequence joins TRBV25-1 and TRBJ1-2; D unresolved. Germline assignment: CDR1 MGHDK and CDR2 SYGVNS. This CDR3 is 12 amino acids long. V gave up 5 bases and J gave up 4 bases, with 8 bases separating them. The CDR3 sequence is CASSLNSYGYTF. In nucleotides, the CDR3 is TGTGCCAGCAGTTTGAACAGCTATGGCTACACCTTC.

This clone was counted between two and nine times. This rearrangement joins TRBV5-1 to TRBJ2-1, with unresolved D. The V gene's germline CDR1 is SGHRS and CDR2 YFSETQ. V was clipped by 0 bases and J by 2 bases, with 12 bases between them. This CDR3 is built from 16 residues. The CDR3 coding sequence is TGCGCCAGCAGCTTGGCCTTCGGTGGGCCCTACAATGAGCAGTTCTTC. This gives the protein CASSLAFGGPYNEQFF.

The rearrangement links TRBV5-1 to TRBJ2-3; 13 bases are a match to TRBD2. The trim removed 4 bases at V and 5 bases at J, leaving 7 bases unmatched. This CDR3 has 16 residues. Germline V CDR1 and CDR2: SGHRS, YFSETQ. The CDR3 reads CASSIPGLAGRDTQYF. The CDR3 bases are TGCGCCAGCAGCATCCCGGGACTAGCGGGACGAGATACGCAGTATTTT. The full variable domain, completed using reference TRBV5-1 and TRBJ2-3, is KAGVTQTPRYLIKTRGQQVTLSCSPISGHRSVSWYQQTPGQGLQFLFEYFSETQRNKGNFPGRFSGRQFSNSRSEMNVSTLELGDSALYLCASSIPGLAGRDTQYFGPGTRLTVL.

This chain connects TRBV18 to TRBJ1-5; D perhaps matches TRBD1 (5 bases). V was shortened by 8 bases and J by 7 bases, with 21 bases between the two germline ends. The CDR3 sequence is 15 residues long. Germline V gene data show CDR1 as KGHSH and CDR2 as LQKENI. CDR3 sequence reads: CASPTLGPGGQPQHF. The CDR3 DNA reads TGTGCCAGCCCAACTTTGGGGCCCGGAGGGCAGCCCCAGCATTTT.

The table lists this clone with many counts. This sequence joins TRBV18 and TRBJ2-1; TRBD2 aligns across 9 bases. The V gene end was trimmed by 6 bases and the J gene end by 7 bases; junction bases not matched to a gene: 10. The germline gives CDR1 KGHSH, CDR2 LQKENI. The CDR3 is 15 residues long. The CDR3 DNA reads as TGTGCCAGCTCCCCGACTAGCGGAGAGGGGAATGAGCAGTTCTTC. This sequence encodes CASSPTSGEGNEQFF.

The chain joins TRBV3-1 (or the pseudogene TRBV3-2) to TRBJ1-1; 8 positions agree with TRBD1. The CDR3 covers 14 residues. CDR1 and CDR2 (germline): LGHDT, YNNKEL (reference sequence). Trimming took 1 base from V and 4 from J; bases not matched to a gene: 2. In DNA form, the CDR3 reads TGTGCCAGCAGCCAAGGGACAGGGTTCACTGAAGCTTTCTTT. It codes for CASSQGTGFTEAFF.

The chain is built from TRBV6-5 and TRBJ1-3; D gene uncertain. CDR3 length: 15 amino acids. Trimming stripped 0 bases from V and 4 bases from J, with 10 bases between. Germline V lookup: CDR1 MNHEY, CDR2 SVGAGI. CDR3 in DNA: TGTGCCAGCAGTTACTCGCCGGGGTACGGAAACACCATATATTTT. Protein: CASSYSPGYGNTIYF.

V usage is TRBV5-4 and J usage is TRBJ1-6; 9 bases are shared with TRBD1. CDR3 length equals 14 residues. After removal of 4 bases from V and 10 bases from J, the junction contained 6 bases not matched to a gene. Germline CDR1 and CDR2: SGHNT and YYREEE (reference sequence). The CDR3 DNA sequence: TGTGCCAGCAGCACAGGGGGCGCGGGCTCACCCCTCCACTTT. Its protein is CASSTGGAGSPLHF.

The CDR3 reads CASSVGEGYTF. For the CDR3, the DNA is TGCGCCAGCAGCGTGGGAGAGGGCTACACCTTC. V is TRBV10-2 and J is TRBJ1-2; D gene unclear. The V and J ends lost 6 bases and 8 bases respectively, with 10 bases between them. Germline assignment: CDR1 WSHSY and CDR2 SAAADI. This CDR3 has 11 amino acids.

The J gene is TRBJ2-6, the V gene TRBV11-2; D gene unclear. Germline CDR1 SGHAT, CDR2 FQNNGV. V gave up 2 bases and J gave up 1 base, with 6 bases separating them. CDR3 length: 15 residues. Written as DNA, the CDR3 is TGTGCCAGCAGCTTACAGGTTTCTGGGGCCAACGTCCTGACTTTC. Protein: CASSLQVSGANVLTF.

The chain combines TRBV19 with TRBJ1-2; TRBD1 aligns across 9 bases. The length of the CDR3 is 13 residues. Looked up from germline, CDR1 is LNHDA and CDR2 is SQIVND (reference sequence). V was clipped by 6 bases and J by 6 bases; unmatched bases: 5. CDR3 region: CASSRDREDGYTF. Written as DNA, the CDR3 is TGTGCCAGTAGCCGGGACAGGGAAGATGGCTACACCTTC.

The chain employs TRBV30 and TRBJ1-3; weak D call: TRBD1 (5 bases). This CDR3 contains 15 residues. Germline V lookup: CDR1 GTSNPN, CDR2 SVGIG (reference sequence). V was clipped by 2 bases and J by 4 bases, with 15 bases between them. CDR3 amino acids: CAWSQRGVVGNTIYF. The CDR3 coding sequence is TGTGCCTGGAGTCAACGGGGGGTAGTGGGAAACACCATATATTTT. The full variable domain, its missing parts supplied by reference TRBV30 and TRBJ1-3, is SQTIHQWPATLVQPVGSPLSLECTVEGTSNPNLYWYRQAAGRGLQLLFYSVGIGQISSEVPQNLSASRPQDRQFILSSKKLLLSDSGFYLCAWSQRGVVGNTIYFGEGSWLTVV.

This chain's CDR3 is CASSEERVGTGNEKLFF. The DNA for the CDR3 is TGTGCCAGCAGTGAAGAACGTGTAGGGACAGGGAATGAAAAACTGTTTTTT. The chain combines TRBV6-1 with TRBJ1-4, with 9 nucleotides matching TRBD1. This CDR3 comprises 17 residues. Germline V gives CDR1 MNHNS, CDR2 SASEGT. Germline trimming cut 1 base from V and 5 bases from J; bases unmatched to any gene: 8.

V usage is TRBV3-1 (or the pseudogene TRBV3-2) and J usage is TRBJ2-1; 11 bases match TRBD2. The length of the CDR3 is 14 residues. Germline CDR1 and CDR2: LGHDT and YNNKEL (reference sequence). V trimming: 4 bases; J trimming: 9 bases; junction bases outside the gene matches: 5. CDR3 sequence reads: CASSPSGRLSEQFF. CDR3 DNA sequence: TGTGCCAGCAGCCCTAGCGGGAGGTTGAGTGAGCAGTTCTTC.

The table lists this clone with a count of one. The rearrangement links TRBV16 to TRBJ2-7; TRBD1 agrees at 7 bases. The CDR3 has 14 amino acids. The germline V gene has CDR1 KGHSY and CDR2 FQNENV. V lost 4 bases, J lost 7 bases, and 10 bases stayed unmatched. As DNA, the CDR3 is TGTGCCAGCAGCCCCCGGCCAGGGGGTGAAGAGCAGTACTTC. Translating it yields CASSPRPGGEEQYF.

V is TRBV5-4 and J is TRBJ1-6, with TRBD1 matching 9 bases. CDR3 length: 14 amino acids. V trimming: 2 bases; J trimming: 8 bases; junction bases outside the gene matches: 2. Germline V CDR1 and CDR2: SGHNT, YYREEE (reference sequence). The CDR3 loop reads CASSFGQGHSPLHF. The CDR3 DNA is TGTGCCAGCAGCTTCGGACAGGGGCATTCACCCCTCCACTTT.

V is TRBV6-1 and J is TRBJ1-2; D is ambiguous. Germline V gene data show CDR1 as MNHNS and CDR2 as SASEGT. Deletions cut 1 base from V and 3 bases from J, with 6 bases between. The CDR3 has 13 residues. CDR3 DNA: TGTGCCAGCAGTGAAGTGTCCTACTATGGCTACACCTTC. It yields the protein CASSEVSYYGYTF.

The rearrangement links TRBV19 to TRBJ2-2; 7 nucleotides agree with TRBD2. Germline V CDR1 and CDR2: LNHDA, SQIVND (reference sequence). The CDR3 has 12 amino acids. The ends lost 7 bases at V and 7 bases at J; junction bases unmatched: 3. CDR3 amino acids: CASNREGGELFF. CDR3 bases: TGTGCCAGTAATAGGGAGGGCGGGGAGCTGTTTTTT. Variable domain in full (rest from reference TRBV19 and TRBJ2-2): DGGITQSPKYLFRKEGQNVTLSCEQNLNHDAMYWYRQDPGQGLRLIYYSQIVNDFQKGDIAEGYSVSREKKESFPLTVTSAQKNPTAFYLCASNREGGELFFGEGSRLTVL.

CDR3 sequence: CASSQDPGGGRETQYF. The DNA of the CDR3 is TGTGCCAGCAGCCAAGATCCGGGGGGAGGGCGGGAGACCCAGTACTTC. The rearrangement uses TRBV3-1 (or the pseudogene TRBV3-2) and TRBJ2-5; 7 bases fit TRBD2. Trimming took 0 bases from V and 5 from J; bases not matched to a gene: 9. The CDR3 totals 16 residues. Germline lookup yields CDR1 LGHDT and CDR2 YNNKEL (reference sequence).

The rearrangement links TRBV9 to TRBJ2-5; 9 nucleotides match TRBD2. V lost 5 bases to trimming and J lost 0 bases; unmatched junction nucleotides: 5. The CDR3 is 15 residues long. Germline V lookup: CDR1 SGDLS, CDR2 YYNGEE. The CDR3 loop is CASSEGLANQETQYF. As DNA, the CDR3 is TGTGCCAGCAGTGAGGGACTAGCTAACCAAGAGACCCAGTACTTC.

The chain couples TRBV4-1 to TRBJ2-2; TRBD1 might be the D (6 bases). CDR1 is MGHRA and CDR2 is YSYEKL in the germline V gene. This CDR3 has 16 amino acids. V lost 1 base and J 2 bases, leaving 11 bases between the germline ends. As DNA, the CDR3 is TGCGCCAGCAGCCAAGGTCAGGGGCCAAACACCGGGGAGCTGTTTTTT. This translates into CASSQGQGPNTGELFF.